This T cell receptor (beta chain) was sequenced for a study of esophageal squamous cell carcinoma under preoperative chemotherapy. About the study: Both tumor-infiltrating lymphocytes and peripheral blood T cells were profiled. Study outcomes and limitations: Abundant clones tended to shrink rather than expand after paclitaxel-nedaplatin.

This clonotype has a single count. Its antigen remains unknown. CDR1 and CDR2 (germline): SGHNT, YENEEA. CDR3 length: 15 residues. The V gene lost 2 bases and the J gene lost 3 bases, with 11 bases spanning the gap. The time point is: before preoperative PTX-NDP chemotherapy. Before surgery, patients were given preoperative paclitaxel-nedaplatin chemotherapy. From the PCR reads, TCRdb called clonotypes with MiXCR, one entry per CDR3 protein. Of approximately 12,000 distinct CDR3 sequences listed, roughly half were seen once; the top ten hold around 15%. This chain uses TRBV11-3 with TRBJ2-1; maybe TRBD1 (6 bases). Sampling was carried out from a patient given preoperative chemotherapy. This receptor was identified in a human donor with esophageal squamous cell carcinoma. The donor label of this sample is uncertain. CDR3 DNA: TGTGCCAGCAGCTTAAAGGGGGACCTCTACAATGAGCAGTTCTTC. This gives the protein CASSLKGDLYNEQFF.